Listed here are 5 T cell receptor beta chains from one sample, sequenced in a study of shared clonotypes between healthy human individuals. The protocol was immunoSEQ multiplex PCR, while the TCRdb copy is restricted to in-frame clones and leaves out a portion. The table includes about 2.4 million clones, over 85% detected once. Specimen: naive CD4+ T cells from PBMCs. The subset: CD45RA+ positively selected. These receptor sequences come from a man aged 18 to 35 in good health. Some clones in this sample may be carry-over from other donors' samples.

The chain has TRBV5-4 and TRBJ2-5; unclear D gene. The DNA end is a closer match to TRBJ2-7, so the J assignment may be wrong. The V gene's germline CDR1 is SGHNT and CDR2 YYREEE (reference sequence). CDR3 length equals 14 residues. The CDR3 loop is CASKPRQDSYEQYF. Written as DNA, the CDR3 is TGTGCCAGCAAACCGCGGCAGGACTCCTACGAGCAGTACTTC.

This clone was detected once. The rearrangement uses TRBV28 and TRBJ1-2; D not certain. Per the germline V gene, CDR1 is MDHEN and CDR2 is SYDVKM. The CDR3 is 15 amino acids. V gave up 4 bases and J gave up 4 bases, with 16 bases separating them. The CDR3 DNA reads TGTGCCAGCAGTTCCCCCACGGGGTGGACCTATGGCTACACCTTC. It translates to CASSSPTGWTYGYTF.

The chain has TRBV19 and TRBJ1-5; no definite D call. CDR1 and CDR2 from the germline V gene are LNHDA and SQIVND (reference sequence). This CDR3 is built from 12 residues. V was pared by 6 bases and J by 5 bases, with 8 bases between. The CDR3 loop is CASRFGDQPQHF. Written as DNA, the CDR3 is TGTGCCAGTAGATTCGGGGATCAGCCCCAGCATTTT.

This chain uses TRBV2 with TRBJ1-2; TRBD1 agrees at 8 bases. Germline loops: CDR1 SNHLY, CDR2 FYNNEI. Losses at the gene ends were 6 bases for V and 8 bases for J; bases not matched to a gene: 8. The CDR3 sequence is 13 residues long. Here the CDR3 DNA reads TGTGCCAGCAGCGGGACAGGAAGGGGGGGCTACACCTTC. It specifies CASSGTGRGGYTF.

This chain joins TRBV10-3 and TRBJ1-4; D is perhaps TRBD1 (6 bases). The V end lost 8 bases, the J end lost 5 bases, and 9 bases lay between the germline ends. Per germline, CDR1 ENHRY and CDR2 SYGVKD. The CDR3 totals 12 residues. CDR3 amino acids: CAIRGGNEKLFF. CDR3 nucleotide sequence: TGTGCCATCCGAGGGGGGAATGAAAAACTGTTTTTT.